Listed here is a single T cell receptor beta chain. This record comes from a study of blood T cell repertoires in COVID-19. Across the study: The study drew acute and convalescent COVID-19 samples from the United States, Italy and Spain. PBMCs, B-cell-depleted T cells, or T cells provided the cDNA or gDNA that made up the material.

Original analysis: Reference gene primer amplification yielded estimated nucleated cell counts. Assay used: immunoSEQ multiplex PCR; TCRdb lists only in-frame clones, some missing. V, J and clone size were drawn from that table, and D and trimming were deduced from the DNA. The table lists 25,000 to 35,000 clones, around 85% of them singletons. The sample was peripheral blood. This clonotype was sampled from a man at least 80 years old with active COVID-19.

The CDR3 nucleotides are TGTGCCAGCAGCCCCTCGGGTCCTGAAAAACTGTTTTTT. The encoded protein is CASSPSGPEKLFF. The chain employs TRBV3-1 (or the pseudogene TRBV3-2) and TRBJ1-4, with D uncertain. The CDR3 covers 13 residues. Trimming took 4 bases from V and 7 from J, leaving 10 bases between them. CDR1 is LGHDT, CDR2 YNNKEL, per germline (reference sequence).